The rows below give T cell receptor beta chains drawn from one sample of a study of patients and donors after allogeneic stem cell transplantation. TCRdb analysed the RT-PCR reads with MiXCR anew, one entry per CDR3 protein. The sample lists hundreds of thousands of distinct CDR3 sequences, around 15% occurring once. Sequenced material: blood, either unsorted or a sorted T cell fraction (not recorded which). Source of these receptors: a human donor who was either an allogeneic HSCT recipient or a stem cell or donor lymphocyte infusion donor (not recorded which). It is not recorded whose cells these are; they may come from a transplant donor. Each CDR3 is given with its conserved first and last residue. Clone size appears in some rows only: once, few, many, or a class for an expanded clone.

>TRBJ2-1|TRBV10-3|NA
CAITSDGREDEQFF
>TRBJ2-4|TRBV5-6|many
CASSLDAGFNPIAKNIQYF
>TRBJ2-1|TRBV4-2|many
CASSPQAYNEQFF
>TRBJ2-3|TRBV12-3/TRBV12-4|many
CAGGVSTDTQYF
>TRBJ1-4|TRBV5-1|few
CASSLARGEYEKLFF
>TRBJ2-7|TRBV13|few
CASSLGGDRDPYEQYF
>TRBJ1-2|TRBV29-1|NA
CSVPGPSDGYTF
>TRBJ1-1|TRBV12-3/TRBV12-4|NA
CASSLMRGSEAFF
>TRBJ2-1|TRBV30|few
CAWSGGTSGASSYNEQFF
>TRBJ2-1|TRBV12-3/TRBV12-4|many
CASSLRTWGFNEQFF
>TRBJ2-3|TRBV3-1|few
CASSQDNIGSGFQDTQYF
>TRBJ2-3|TRBV7-9|few
CASRPRRDRVSDTQYF
>TRBJ2-3|TRBV20-1|few
CSARTGTSGTDTQYF
>TRBJ2-5|TRBV2|NA
CASRDRGETQYF
>TRBJ2-7|TRBV6-1|few
CAIQGGFSTSYEQYF
>TRBJ2-5|TRBV11-2|few
CASSPRLQETQYF
>TRBJ2-2|TRBV12-3/TRBV12-4|many
CASRASGRGVSTGELFF
>TRBJ2-1|TRBV12-3/TRBV12-4|NA
CASSTNRDRIYNEQFF
>TRBJ1-2|TRBV4-2|few
CASSPELNPYGYTF
>TRBJ1-2|TRBV7-9|NA
CASSLGGRDFRNYGYTF
>TRBJ2-7|TRBV5-6|few
CASSYPVAAPYEQYF
>TRBJ2-4|TRBV19|NA
CASSALAKNIQYF
>TRBJ2-1|TRBV27|many
CASSFGQGNEQFF